The present entry profiles one T cell receptor beta chain with its context. This sample stems from a study of blood T cell repertoires in COVID-19. Data came from immunoSEQ multiplex PCR; TCRdb stores just in-frame clones and leaves some out. The sample consists of about 77,000 clones, 90% of them appearing once. The CDR3 extends over 12 amino acids. Germline V gene lookup returns CDR1 MDHEN and CDR2 SYDVKM. V was cut by 8 bases and J by 2 bases, with 9 bases left in between. The TCR sequence derives from a woman of 80 years or more with active or convalescent COVID-19. The chain has TRBV28 and TRBJ1-2; D is perhaps TRBD1 (5 bases). Sequences were obtained from peripheral blood. The CDR3, as DNA: TGTGCCAGCGCGGGGCTCAACTATGGCTACACCTTC. Translation: CASAGLNYGYTF.